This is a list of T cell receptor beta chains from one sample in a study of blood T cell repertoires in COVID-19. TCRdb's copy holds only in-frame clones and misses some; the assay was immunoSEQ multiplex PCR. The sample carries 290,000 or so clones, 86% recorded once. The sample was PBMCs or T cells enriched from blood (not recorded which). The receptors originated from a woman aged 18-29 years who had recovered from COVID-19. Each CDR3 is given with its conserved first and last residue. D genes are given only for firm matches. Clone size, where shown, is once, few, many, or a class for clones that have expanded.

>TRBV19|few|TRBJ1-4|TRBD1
CASSSTGVNEKLFF
TGTGCCAGTAGTTCGACAGGGGTGAACGAAAAACTGTTTTTT
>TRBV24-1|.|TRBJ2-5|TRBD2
CATSGGIAGDRETQYF
TGTGCCACCAGTGGAGGGATAGCGGGAGATCGGGAGACCCAGTACTTC
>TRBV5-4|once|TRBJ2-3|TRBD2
CASSLPGERGGADTQYF
TGTGCCAGCAGCCTCCCTGGGGAGCGGGGGGGCGCTGATACGCAGTATTTT
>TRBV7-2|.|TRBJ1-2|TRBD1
CASSWDSSNYGYTF
TGTGCCAGCAGTTGGGACAGTTCTAACTATGGCTACACCTTC
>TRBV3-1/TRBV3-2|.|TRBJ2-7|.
CASSQKGLGAEYF
TGTGCCAGCAGCCAGAAGGGGCTAGGGGCCGAGTACTTC
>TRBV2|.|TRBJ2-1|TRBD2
CASRLAGGYNEQFF
TGTGCCAGCAGACTAGCGGGGGGCTACAATGAGCAGTTCTTC
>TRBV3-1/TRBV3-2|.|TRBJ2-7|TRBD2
CASSHTSGGIYEQYF
TGTGCCAGCAGCCACACTAGCGGAGGGATCTACGAGCAGTACTTC
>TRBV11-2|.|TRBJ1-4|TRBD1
CASTQWGTGDGKLFF
TGTGCCAGCACCCAGTGGGGGACAGGGGATGGGAAACTGTTTTTT
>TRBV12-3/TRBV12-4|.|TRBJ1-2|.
CASSSTGIYGYTF
TGTGCCAGCAGTTCCACGGGTATCTATGGCTACACCTTC
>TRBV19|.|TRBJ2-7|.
CASSRENDPVYEQYF
TGTGCCAGTAGTAGGGAGAACGATCCCGTTTACGAGCAGTACTTC
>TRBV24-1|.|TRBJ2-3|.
CATSDTAGRPDTQYF
TGTGCCACCAGTGATACGGCGGGACGGCCAGATACGCAGTATTTT
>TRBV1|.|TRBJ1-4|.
CTSRVKPRTGKDATNEKLFF
TGCACCAGCAGAGTTAAACCGCGGACAGGGAAGGATGCAACTAATGAAAAACTGTTTTTT
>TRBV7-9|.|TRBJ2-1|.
CASSLGVGDTYNEQFF
TGTGCCAGCAGCTTAGGGGTGGGGGACACCTACAATGAGCAGTTCTTC
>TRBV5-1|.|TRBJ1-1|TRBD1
CASSGGGRAEAFF
TGCGCCAGCAGTGGAGGGGGCCGCGCTGAAGCTTTCTTT
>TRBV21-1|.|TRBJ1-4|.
CASSMNPPKNEKTSTNEKLFF
TGTGCCAGCAGCATGAACCCACCGAAAAATGAGAAGACATCCACTAATGAAAAACTGTTTTTT
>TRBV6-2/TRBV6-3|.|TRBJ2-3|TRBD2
CASSSRTSGQYF
TGTGCCAGCAGTTCTCGGACTAGCGGGCAGTATTTT
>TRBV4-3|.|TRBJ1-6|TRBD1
CASSQDAAGGEGSPLHF
TGCGCCAGCAGCCAAGATGCTGCAGGGGGCGAAGGTTCACCCCTCCACTTT
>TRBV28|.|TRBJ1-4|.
CATTVESHEKLFF
TGTGCCACCACCGTGGAGTCACATGAAAAACTGTTTTTT
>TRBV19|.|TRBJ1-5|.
CASSLRGAGNQPQHF
TGTGCCAGTAGTTTAAGGGGCGCAGGCAATCAGCCCCAGCATTTT
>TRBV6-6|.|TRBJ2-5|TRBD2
CASSPVSGTSVETQYF
TGTGCCAGCAGTCCGGTTTCCGGGACTAGCGTAGAGACCCAGTACTTC
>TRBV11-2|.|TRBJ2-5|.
CASSVGVQETQYF
TGTGCCAGCAGTGTCGGGGTCCAAGAGACCCAGTACTTC
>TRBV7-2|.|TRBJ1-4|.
CASSPAAGVEKLFF
TGTGCCAGCAGCCCGGCAGCAGGGGTCGAAAAACTGTTTTTT
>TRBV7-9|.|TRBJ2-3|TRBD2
CASSLGGTSFTTDTQYF
TGTGCCAGCAGCTTGGGGGGGACTAGCTTCACCACAGATACGCAGTATTTT
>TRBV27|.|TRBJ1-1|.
CASSLSRGYLGTEAFF
TGTGCCAGCAGTTTATCGCGGGGATATTTGGGCACTGAAGCTTTCTTT
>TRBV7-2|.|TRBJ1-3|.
CASSLVGFSGNTIYF
TGTGCCAGCAGCCTGGTTGGCTTCTCTGGAAACACCATATATTTT
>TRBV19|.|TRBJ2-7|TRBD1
CASSIVGQGADEQYF
TGTGCCAGTAGTATAGTGGGCCAGGGGGCAGACGAGCAGTACTTC
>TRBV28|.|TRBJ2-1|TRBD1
CASTSGGHYNEQFF
TGTGCCAGCACCTCAGGGGGCCACTACAATGAGCAGTTCTTC
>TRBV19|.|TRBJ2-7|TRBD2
CASRTSGRNEQYF
TGTGCCAGTAGGACTAGCGGGAGAAACGAGCAGTACTTC
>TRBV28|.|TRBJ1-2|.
CASSSDSTYGYTF
TGTGCCAGCAGCTCGGACAGCACCTATGGCTACACCTTC
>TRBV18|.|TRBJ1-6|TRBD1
CASSPSTGEGSPLHF
TGTGCCAGCTCACCATCGACAGGGGAAGGTTCACCCCTCCACTTT
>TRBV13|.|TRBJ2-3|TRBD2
CASSPGGTSGWSITDTQYF
TGTGCCAGCAGCCCAGGAGGGACTAGCGGGTGGTCAATCACAGATACGCAGTATTTT
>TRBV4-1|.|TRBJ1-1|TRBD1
CASSQKGQGVVDTEAFF
TGCGCCAGCAGCCAAAAAGGACAGGGGGTAGTTGACACTGAAGCTTTCTTT
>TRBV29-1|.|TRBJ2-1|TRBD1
CSVEGGTGGDNEQFF
TGCAGCGTTGAAGGCGGGACAGGTGGGGACAATGAGCAGTTCTTC
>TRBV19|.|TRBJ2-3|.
CASSILRGPDTQYF
TGTGCCAGTAGTATTCTGCGGGGGCCAGATACGCAGTATTTT
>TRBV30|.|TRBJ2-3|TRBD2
CAWTSGGDTQYF
TGTGCCTGGACATCGGGAGGGGATACGCAGTATTTT
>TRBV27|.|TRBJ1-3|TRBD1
CASSRQGVSGNTIYF
TGTGCCAGCAGTCGACAGGGGGTCTCTGGAAACACCATATATTTT
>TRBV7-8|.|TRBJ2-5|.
CASSPSPGRETQYF
TGTGCCAGCAGCCCCTCTCCGGGGAGGGAGACCCAGTACTTC
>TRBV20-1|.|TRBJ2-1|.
CSASSSSWEQFF
TGCAGTGCTAGTTCATCTAGCTGGGAGCAGTTCTTC
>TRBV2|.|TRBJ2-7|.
CASSEVRGTYEQYF
TGTGCCAGCAGTGAAGTGCGGGGAACCTACGAGCAGTACTTC
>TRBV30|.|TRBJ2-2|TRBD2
CAWSVLAYNTGELFF
TGTGCCTGGAGTGTACTAGCGTACAACACCGGGGAGCTGTTTTTT
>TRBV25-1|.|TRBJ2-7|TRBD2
CASSRSSGYPWGEQYF
TGTGCCAGCAGTCGGTCTAGCGGGTACCCCTGGGGCGAGCAGTACTTC
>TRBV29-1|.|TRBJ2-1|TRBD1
CSVQGYNEQFF
TGCAGCGTACAGGGGTACAATGAGCAGTTCTTC
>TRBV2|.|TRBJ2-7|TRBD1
CASSDGGQGFYEQYF
TGTGCCAGCAGTGACGGGGGACAGGGATTTTACGAGCAGTACTTC
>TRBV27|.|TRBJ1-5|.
CASGGRGNQPQHF
TGTGCCAGCGGCGGCAGGGGAAATCAGCCCCAGCATTTT
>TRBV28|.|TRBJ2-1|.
CASSPTMGQLRIVPSNNEQFF
TGTGCCAGCAGCCCGACCATGGGGCAGTTGAGGATTGTGCCCTCTAACAATGAGCAGTTCTTC
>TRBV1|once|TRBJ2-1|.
CTSSQEKVAEQFF
TGCACCAGCAGCCAAGAAAAGGTAGCTGAGCAGTTCTTC